These 4 T cell receptor beta chains were sequenced from one sample in a study of blood T cells in healthy people across ages (dated by TCRdb to between 2015 and 2016). The method was 5' RACE. Sequencer: Illumina HiSeq 2500. The second PCR ran for about 6 to 11 cycles and used a J-beta primer mix along with a sample-barcoded 5' primer. The raw public data were reprocessed by TCRdb itself: fastp quality trimming at Q25, MiXCR clonotype calling, in-frame beta chains only. When rows share a CDR3 protein, they turn into one entry using the most common DNA and genes. A total of about 640,000 distinct CDR3 sequences appear in this sample, roughly 50% of them only once. The ten biggest clones cover about two fifths of the sample. Sequencing was done on a sample of blood. Receptors were obtained from a man in his 60s in good health.

This clonotype was seen only a few times. The V call is TRBV6-5, the J call TRBJ1-2, with TRBD1 identical over 7 bases. J lost 4 bases, V lost 0 bases, and 14 bases had no gene match. This CDR3 region has 18 residues. Germline assignment: CDR1 MNHEY and CDR2 SVGAGI. CDR3: CASSYSNRGPGVSYGYTF. The CDR3 DNA reads TGTGCCAGCAGTTACTCGAATAGGGGGCCAGGGGTCTCCTATGGCTACACCTTC.

The chain is built from TRBV12-3 or TRBV12-4 and TRBJ1-5, with D perhaps TRBD1 (6 bases). Trimming removed 3 bases at V and 9 bases at J, with 12 bases between. The CDR3 loop spans 13 amino acids. CDR3 coding DNA: TGTGCCAGCAGTTTCTCAGGGGACGGGCCCCAGCATTTT. Protein product: CASSFSGDGPQHF.

The gene calls are TRBV20-1 and TRBJ2-7; D gene uncertain. Trimming stripped 5 bases from V and 0 bases from J, with 14 bases between. The CDR3 has 14 amino acids. CDR1 and CDR2 (germline): DFQATT, SNEGSKA (reference sequence). The CDR3 spells CSAPRRVSSYEQYF. As DNA, the CDR3 is TGCAGTGCTCCAAGGCGAGTTTCCTCCTACGAGCAGTACTTC.

The genes are TRBV20-1 and TRBJ2-5, with D possibly matching TRBD2 (6 bases). CDR3 length: 16 residues. The V gene's germline CDR1 is DFQATT and CDR2 SNEGSKA (reference sequence). V was pared by 6 bases and J by 2 bases, with 22 bases between. CDR3 residues: CSARRRVGPLQETQYF. The CDR3 region has the DNA TGCAGTGCCCGGCGGAGGGTGGGGCCCCTACAAGAGACCCAGTACTTC.